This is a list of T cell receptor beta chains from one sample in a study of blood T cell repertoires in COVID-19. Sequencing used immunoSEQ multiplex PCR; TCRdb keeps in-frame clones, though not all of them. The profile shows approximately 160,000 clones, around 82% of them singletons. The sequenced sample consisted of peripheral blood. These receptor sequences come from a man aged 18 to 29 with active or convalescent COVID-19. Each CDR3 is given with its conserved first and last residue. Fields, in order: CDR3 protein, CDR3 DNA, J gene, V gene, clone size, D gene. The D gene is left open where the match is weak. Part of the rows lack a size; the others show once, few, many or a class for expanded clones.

cdr3_aa: CASSLQQHVTDTQYF; cdr3_nt: TGTGCCAGCAGCTTACAACAGCACGTCACAGATACGCAGTATTTT; j_call: TRBJ2-3; v_call: TRBV7-6; clone_size: once; d_call: .
cdr3_aa: CASSPSDRVDYGYTF; cdr3_nt: TGCGCCAGCAGCCCGTCGGACAGGGTGGACTATGGCTACACCTTC; j_call: TRBJ1-2; v_call: TRBV4-3; clone_size: .; d_call: TRBD1
cdr3_aa: CASGTGGQNTQYF; cdr3_nt: TGTGCCAGCGGCACGGGGGGGCAAAATACGCAGTATTTT; j_call: TRBJ2-3; v_call: TRBV6-4; clone_size: .; d_call: TRBD2
cdr3_aa: CASSPTGIDTQYF; cdr3_nt: TGTGCCAGCAGCCCCACAGGGATAGATACGCAGTATTTT; j_call: TRBJ2-3; v_call: TRBV5-5; clone_size: .; d_call: .
cdr3_aa: CASSFGLASTDTQYF; cdr3_nt: TGTGCCAGCAGCTTCGGACTAGCGAGCACAGATACGCAGTATTTT; j_call: TRBJ2-3; v_call: TRBV7-3; clone_size: once; d_call: TRBD2
cdr3_aa: CAHNTGLSSYNSPLHF; cdr3_nt: TGTGCCCACAACACAGGGTTAAGCTCCTATAATTCACCCCTCCACTTT; j_call: TRBJ1-6; v_call: TRBV28; clone_size: .; d_call: .
cdr3_aa: CASSLRESAYNEQFF; cdr3_nt: TGTGCCAGCAGCTTGAGGGAGTCCGCCTACAATGAGCAGTTCTTC; j_call: TRBJ2-1; v_call: TRBV5-8; clone_size: .; d_call: .
cdr3_aa: CASSYYGETQYF; cdr3_nt: TGTGCCAGCAGTTACTATGGGGAGACCCAGTACTTC; j_call: TRBJ2-5; v_call: TRBV12-3/TRBV12-4; clone_size: .; d_call: .
cdr3_aa: CASSPNGRGNEQYF; cdr3_nt: TGTGCCAGCTCCCCAAATGGACGAGGGAACGAGCAGTACTTC; j_call: TRBJ2-7; v_call: TRBV18; clone_size: .; d_call: .
cdr3_aa: CASSETSGGADTGELFF; cdr3_nt: TGTGCCAGCAGTGAGACTAGCGGGGGGGCCGACACCGGGGAGCTGTTTTTT; j_call: TRBJ2-2; v_call: TRBV6-4; clone_size: .; d_call: TRBD2
cdr3_aa: CASSRGEKLFF; cdr3_nt: TGTGCCAGCAGTAGGGGGGAAAAACTGTTTTTT; j_call: TRBJ1-4; v_call: TRBV12-3/TRBV12-4; clone_size: .; d_call: .
cdr3_aa: CASSLFRNNEQFF; cdr3_nt: TGTGCCAGCAGCTTGTTCAGAAACAATGAGCAGTTCTTC; j_call: TRBJ2-1; v_call: TRBV7-7; clone_size: .; d_call: .
cdr3_aa: CASSPDSIPGELFF; cdr3_nt: TGTGCCAGTAGCCCCGACAGTATTCCCGGGGAGCTGTTTTTT; j_call: TRBJ2-2; v_call: TRBV19; clone_size: .; d_call: .
cdr3_aa: CASISLAGGYNEQFF; cdr3_nt: TGTGCCAGTATAAGCCTAGCGGGAGGGTACAATGAGCAGTTCTTC; j_call: TRBJ2-1; v_call: TRBV19; clone_size: .; d_call: TRBD2
cdr3_aa: CASSPTGADYGYTF; cdr3_nt: TGTGCCAGCTCACCGACAGGGGCGGACTATGGCTACACCTTC; j_call: TRBJ1-2; v_call: TRBV18; clone_size: .; d_call: TRBD1
cdr3_aa: CASSLLVGGLEAFF; cdr3_nt: TGTGCCAGCAGTTTATTAGTAGGGGGACTAGAAGCTTTCTTT; j_call: TRBJ1-1; v_call: TRBV28; clone_size: .; d_call: .
cdr3_aa: CASSQDGSGFAGEQYF; cdr3_nt: TGCGCCAGCAGCCAAGATGGTTCAGGTTTTGCCGGCGAGCAGTACTTC; j_call: TRBJ2-7; v_call: TRBV4-1; clone_size: once; d_call: .
cdr3_aa: CASSPNPGGAGYSPLHF; cdr3_nt: TGCGCCAGCAGCCCGAACCCGGGGGGGGCAGGTTATTCACCCCTCCACTTT; j_call: TRBJ1-6; v_call: TRBV5-1; clone_size: .; d_call: .
cdr3_aa: CASSPGQGASYEQYF; cdr3_nt: TGTGCCAGCTCACCGGGACAGGGGGCTTCCTACGAGCAGTACTTC; j_call: TRBJ2-7; v_call: TRBV18; clone_size: .; d_call: TRBD1
cdr3_aa: CASSINSRTGELFF; cdr3_nt: TGTGCCAGTAGTATCAACAGTCGGACCGGGGAGCTGTTTTTT; j_call: TRBJ2-2; v_call: TRBV19; clone_size: .; d_call: .
cdr3_aa: CASSYVFNEQYF; cdr3_nt: TGTGCCAGCAGTTACGTCTTTAACGAGCAGTACTTC; j_call: TRBJ2-7; v_call: TRBV6-6; clone_size: .; d_call: .
cdr3_aa: CASSIVAGGTYEQYF; cdr3_nt: TGTGCCAGTAGTATTGTAGCGGGAGGGACCTACGAGCAGTACTTC; j_call: TRBJ2-7; v_call: TRBV19; clone_size: .; d_call: TRBD2
cdr3_aa: CASSTSDRIEAFF; cdr3_nt: TGTGCCAGTAGTACGAGCGACCGGATTGAAGCTTTCTTT; j_call: TRBJ1-1; v_call: TRBV19; clone_size: once; d_call: .
cdr3_aa: CASSDQGFLYEQYF; cdr3_nt: TGTGCCAGCAGTGACCAGGGGTTTCTTTACGAGCAGTACTTC; j_call: TRBJ2-7; v_call: TRBV2; clone_size: .; d_call: .
cdr3_aa: CASSPSAGVYGYTF; cdr3_nt: TGTGCCAGCAGTCCTTCGGCTGGAGTCTATGGCTACACCTTC; j_call: TRBJ1-2; v_call: TRBV3-1/TRBV3-2; clone_size: .; d_call: .
cdr3_aa: CASSLWGTPSTDTQYF; cdr3_nt: TGTGCCAGCAGCTTATGGGGGACTCCGAGCACAGATACGCAGTATTTT; j_call: TRBJ2-3; v_call: TRBV11-2; clone_size: .; d_call: .
cdr3_aa: CATSSRGSSYNSPLHF; cdr3_nt: TGTGCCACCAGCAGTAGGGGTAGCTCCTATAATTCACCCCTCCACTTT; j_call: TRBJ1-6; v_call: TRBV15; clone_size: .; d_call: .
cdr3_aa: CASSPTRPRLRGEQFF; cdr3_nt: TGTGCCAGCAGCCCGACCCGCCCCCGACTTCGGGGTGAGCAGTTCTTC; j_call: TRBJ2-1; v_call: TRBV7-2; clone_size: .; d_call: .
cdr3_aa: CASIHFSGSGTGELFF; cdr3_nt: TGTGCCAGTATCCACTTCAGCGGGAGCGGTACCGGGGAGCTGTTTTTT; j_call: TRBJ2-2; v_call: TRBV19; clone_size: .; d_call: TRBD2
cdr3_aa: CTSSQAWDRVTGELFF; cdr3_nt: TGCACCAGCAGCCAAGCTTGGGACAGGGTCACCGGGGAGCTGTTTTTT; j_call: TRBJ2-2; v_call: TRBV1; clone_size: .; d_call: .
cdr3_aa: CASSSLYNEKLFF; cdr3_nt: TGTGCCAGCAGCTCCCTCTACAATGAAAAACTGTTTTTT; j_call: TRBJ1-4; v_call: TRBV7-2; clone_size: once; d_call: .
cdr3_aa: CASRAQGTYGYTF; cdr3_nt: TGTGCCAGCAGGGCACAGGGGACCTATGGCTACACCTTC; j_call: TRBJ1-2; v_call: TRBV3-1/TRBV3-2; clone_size: few; d_call: TRBD1
cdr3_aa: CASSFSPQVPGLAGGDTGELFF; cdr3_nt: TGTGCCAGCAGCTTCAGCCCGCAGGTGCCGGGACTAGCGGGAGGGGACACCGGGGAGCTGTTTTTT; j_call: TRBJ2-2; v_call: TRBV7-6; clone_size: .; d_call: TRBD2
cdr3_aa: CASSGGQNGYTF; cdr3_nt: TGTGCCAGCAGTGGCGGACAGAATGGCTACACCTTC; j_call: TRBJ1-2; v_call: TRBV6-2/TRBV6-3; clone_size: .; d_call: .
cdr3_aa: CASSLEQYNSPLHF; cdr3_nt: TGTGCCAGCAGCTTGGAACAGTATAATTCACCCCTCCACTTT; j_call: TRBJ1-6; v_call: TRBV5-8; clone_size: once; d_call: .
cdr3_aa: CASSPGRDSYGYTF; cdr3_nt: TGTGCCAGCTCACCAGGCAGGGACAGCTATGGCTACACCTTC; j_call: TRBJ1-2; v_call: TRBV18; clone_size: few; d_call: TRBD1
cdr3_aa: CASSVDGTGTYEQYF; cdr3_nt: TGTGCCAGCAGCGTAGACGGGACAGGGACCTACGAGCAGTACTTC; j_call: TRBJ2-7; v_call: TRBV7-7; clone_size: .; d_call: TRBD1
cdr3_aa: CASSITTTGELFF; cdr3_nt: TGTGCCAGTAGTATAACTACCACCGGGGAGCTGTTTTTT; j_call: TRBJ2-2; v_call: TRBV19; clone_size: .; d_call: .
cdr3_aa: CASSLRQVGGGQETQYF; cdr3_nt: TGTGCCAGCAGCCTACGACAGGTAGGAGGTGGCCAAGAGACCCAGTACTTC; j_call: TRBJ2-5; v_call: TRBV4-2; clone_size: .; d_call: .
cdr3_aa: CSVQVNYGYTF; cdr3_nt: TGCAGCGTTCAGGTTAACTATGGCTACACCTTC; j_call: TRBJ1-2; v_call: TRBV29-1; clone_size: many; d_call: .
cdr3_aa: CASSQAADYNSPLHF; cdr3_nt: TGTGCCAGCAGCCAAGCTGCGGACTATAATTCACCCCTCCACTTT; j_call: TRBJ1-6; v_call: TRBV4-2; clone_size: .; d_call: .
cdr3_aa: CASSLDIGRTYGYTF; cdr3_nt: TGTGCCAGCAGCTTAGACATCGGCAGGACTTATGGCTACACCTTC; j_call: TRBJ1-2; v_call: TRBV7-2; clone_size: .; d_call: .
cdr3_aa: CSASSTGGRYEQYF; cdr3_nt: TGCAGTGCTAGTAGCACAGGGGGCCGCTACGAGCAGTACTTC; j_call: TRBJ2-7; v_call: TRBV20-1; clone_size: once; d_call: TRBD1
cdr3_aa: CASSYRQGNYGYTF; cdr3_nt: TGTGCCAGCAGTTATAGACAGGGCAACTATGGCTACACCTTC; j_call: TRBJ1-2; v_call: TRBV6-5; clone_size: .; d_call: TRBD1
cdr3_aa: CARGDNRSQETQYF; cdr3_nt: TGTGCCAGGGGGGACAACAGGTCCCAAGAGACCCAGTACTTC; j_call: TRBJ2-5; v_call: TRBV19; clone_size: once; d_call: .
cdr3_aa: CACSTEGRNIQYF; cdr3_nt: TGTGCCTGCTCAACAGAGGGAAGAAACATTCAGTACTTC; j_call: TRBJ2-4; v_call: TRBV30; clone_size: once; d_call: .
cdr3_aa: CATSDPGGGATDTQYF; cdr3_nt: TGTGCCACCAGTGATCCCGGTGGGGGGGCCACAGATACGCAGTATTTT; j_call: TRBJ2-3; v_call: TRBV24-1; clone_size: .; d_call: .
cdr3_aa: CASKPGGIGNYGYTF; cdr3_nt: TGTGCCAGCAAGCCAGGGGGAATTGGGAACTATGGCTACACCTTC; j_call: TRBJ1-2; v_call: TRBV6-5; clone_size: .; d_call: TRBD1
cdr3_aa: CASSYYPTDSSRGYTF; cdr3_nt: TGTGCCAGCAGTTACTACCCGACAGATTCCTCGCGCGGCTACACCTTC; j_call: TRBJ1-2; v_call: TRBV6-5; clone_size: .; d_call: .
cdr3_aa: CASSSRPDRHYGYTF; cdr3_nt: TGTGCCAGCAGTTCACGCCCCGACAGGCACTATGGCTACACCTTC; j_call: TRBJ1-2; v_call: TRBV6-6; clone_size: .; d_call: .
cdr3_aa: CASSSGQGWGIAQHF; cdr3_nt: TGTGCCAGTAGTTCCGGACAGGGTTGGGGTATAGCCCAGCATTTT; j_call: TRBJ1-5; v_call: TRBV19; clone_size: .; d_call: TRBD1
cdr3_aa: CASSSGLAGDRVSTDTQYF; cdr3_nt: TGTGCCAGCAGTTCCGGACTAGCGGGGGACCGTGTGAGCACAGATACGCAGTATTTT; j_call: TRBJ2-3; v_call: TRBV5-8; clone_size: .; d_call: TRBD2
cdr3_aa: CASSLRGSYEQYF; cdr3_nt: TGTGCCAGCAGCCTCCGAGGTTCCTACGAGCAGTACTTC; j_call: TRBJ2-7; v_call: TRBV7-8; clone_size: once; d_call: .
cdr3_aa: CASTPTGHYEQYF; cdr3_nt: TGTGCCAGCACCCCGACAGGGCATTACGAGCAGTACTTC; j_call: TRBJ2-7; v_call: TRBV6-6; clone_size: .; d_call: TRBD1
cdr3_aa: CASVTGTVNSPLHF; cdr3_nt: TGTGCCAGCGTCACAGGGACAGTTAATTCACCCCTCCACTTT; j_call: TRBJ1-6; v_call: TRBV7-2; clone_size: .; d_call: TRBD1